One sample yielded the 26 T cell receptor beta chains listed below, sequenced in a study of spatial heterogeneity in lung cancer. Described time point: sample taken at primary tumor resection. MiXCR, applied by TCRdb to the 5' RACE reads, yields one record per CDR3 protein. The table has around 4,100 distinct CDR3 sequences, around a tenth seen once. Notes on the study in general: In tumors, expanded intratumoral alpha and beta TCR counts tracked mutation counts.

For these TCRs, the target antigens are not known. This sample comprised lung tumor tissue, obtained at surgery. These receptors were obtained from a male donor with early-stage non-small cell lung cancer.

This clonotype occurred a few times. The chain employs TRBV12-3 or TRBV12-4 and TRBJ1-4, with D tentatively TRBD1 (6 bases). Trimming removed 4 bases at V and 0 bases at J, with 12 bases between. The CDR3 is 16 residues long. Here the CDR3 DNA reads TGTGCCAGCAGTTACGCCTCAGGGGCAACTAATGAAAAACTGTTTTTT. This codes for CASSYASGATNEKLFF.

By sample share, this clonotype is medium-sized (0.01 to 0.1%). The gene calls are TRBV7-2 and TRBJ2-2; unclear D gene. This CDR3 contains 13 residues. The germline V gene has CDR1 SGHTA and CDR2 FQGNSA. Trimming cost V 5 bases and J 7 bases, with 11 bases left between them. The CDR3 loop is CASSQNRYGELFF. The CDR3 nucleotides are TGTGCCAGCAGCCAAAACAGATACGGGGAGCTGTTTTTT.

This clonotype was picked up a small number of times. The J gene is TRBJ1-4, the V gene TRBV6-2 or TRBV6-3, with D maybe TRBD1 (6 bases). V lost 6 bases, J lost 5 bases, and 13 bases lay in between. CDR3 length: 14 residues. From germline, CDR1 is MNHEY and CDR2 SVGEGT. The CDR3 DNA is TGTGCCAGCAGAAAGACAGGCCGAAATGAAAAACTGTTTTTT. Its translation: CASRKTGRNEKLFF.

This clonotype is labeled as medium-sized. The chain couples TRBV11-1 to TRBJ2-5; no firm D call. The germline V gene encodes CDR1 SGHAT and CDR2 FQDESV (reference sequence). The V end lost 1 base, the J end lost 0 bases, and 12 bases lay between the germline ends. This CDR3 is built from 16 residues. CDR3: CASSLVATGHQETQYF. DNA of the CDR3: TGTGCCAGCAGCTTAGTGGCGACTGGACACCAAGAGACCCAGTACTTC.

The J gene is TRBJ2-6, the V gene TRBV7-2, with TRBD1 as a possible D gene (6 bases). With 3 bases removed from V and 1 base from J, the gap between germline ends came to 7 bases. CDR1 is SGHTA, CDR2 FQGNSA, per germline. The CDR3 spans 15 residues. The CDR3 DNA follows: TGTGCCAGCAGCTTCGACAGGTCTGGGGCCAACGTCCTGACTTTC. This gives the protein CASSFDRSGANVLTF. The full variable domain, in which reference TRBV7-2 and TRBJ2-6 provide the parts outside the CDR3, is GAGVSQSPSNKVTEKGKDVELRCDPISGHTALYWYRQSLGQGLEFLIYFQGNSAPDKSGLPSDRFSAERTGGSVSTLTIQRTQQEDSAVYLCASSFDRSGANVLTFGAGSRLTVL.

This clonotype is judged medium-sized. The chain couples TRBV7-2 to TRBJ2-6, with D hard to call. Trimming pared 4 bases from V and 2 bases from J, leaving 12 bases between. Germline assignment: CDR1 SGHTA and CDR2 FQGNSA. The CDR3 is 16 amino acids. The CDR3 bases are TGTGCCAGCAGCTCCGGGCCGGTCCCTGGGGCCAACGTCCTGACTTTC. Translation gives CASSSGPVPGANVLTF.

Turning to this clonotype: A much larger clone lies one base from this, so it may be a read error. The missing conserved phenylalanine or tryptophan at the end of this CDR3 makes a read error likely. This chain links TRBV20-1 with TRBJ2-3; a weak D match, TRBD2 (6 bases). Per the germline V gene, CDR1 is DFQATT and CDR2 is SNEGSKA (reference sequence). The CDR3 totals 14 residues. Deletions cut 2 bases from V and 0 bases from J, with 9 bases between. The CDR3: CSARPGTSTDTQYS. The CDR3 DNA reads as TGCAGTGCTAGACCCGGGACTAGCACAGATACGCAGTATTCT.

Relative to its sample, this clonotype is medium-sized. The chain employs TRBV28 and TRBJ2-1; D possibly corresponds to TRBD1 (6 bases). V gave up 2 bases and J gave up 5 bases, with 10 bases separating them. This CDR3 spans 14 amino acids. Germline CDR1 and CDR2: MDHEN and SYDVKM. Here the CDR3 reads CASSLLAGDNEQFF. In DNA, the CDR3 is TGTGCCAGCAGTTTACTGGCAGGGGACAATGAGCAGTTCTTC.

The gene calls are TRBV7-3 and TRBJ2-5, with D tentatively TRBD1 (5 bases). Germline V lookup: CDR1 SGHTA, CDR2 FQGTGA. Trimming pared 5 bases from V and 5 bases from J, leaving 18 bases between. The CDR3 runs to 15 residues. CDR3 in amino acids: CASSPRQGGVETQYF. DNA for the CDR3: TGTGCCAGCAGCCCCCGGCAGGGCGGCGTGGAGACCCAGTACTTC.

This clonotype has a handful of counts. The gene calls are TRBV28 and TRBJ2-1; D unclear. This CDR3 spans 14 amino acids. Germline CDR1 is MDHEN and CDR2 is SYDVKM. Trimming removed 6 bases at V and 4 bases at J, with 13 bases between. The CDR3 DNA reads TGTGCCAGCAGGCCCCTAGGCTCTTACAATGAGCAGTTCTTC. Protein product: CASRPLGSYNEQFF.

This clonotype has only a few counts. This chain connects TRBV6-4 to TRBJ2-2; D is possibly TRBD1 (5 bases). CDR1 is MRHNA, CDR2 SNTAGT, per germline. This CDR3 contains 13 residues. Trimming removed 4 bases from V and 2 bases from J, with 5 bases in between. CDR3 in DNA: TGTGCCAGCAGTGGGGGCAACACCGGGGAGCTGTTTTTT. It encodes CASSGGNTGELFF.

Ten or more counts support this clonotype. The CDR3 DNA is TGTGCCAGCAGCTTATCTGGGGGGCGCGGTACGCAGTATTTT. As protein: CASSLSGGRGTQYF. The chain joins TRBV11-2 to TRBJ2-3; D assignment may be TRBD1 or TRBD2 (6 bases each). The CDR3 covers 14 residues. CDR1 is SGHAT and CDR2 is FQNNGV in the germline V gene. V shed 2 bases and J shed 8 bases, with 14 bases lying between them. Full variable domain (outside the CDR3, taken from reference TRBV11-2 and TRBJ2-3): EAGVAQSPRYKIIEKRQSVAFWCNPISGHATLYWYQQILGQGPKLLIQFQNNGVVDDSQLPKDRFSAERLKGVDSTLKIQPAKLEDSAVYLCASSLSGGRGTQYFGPGTRLTVL.

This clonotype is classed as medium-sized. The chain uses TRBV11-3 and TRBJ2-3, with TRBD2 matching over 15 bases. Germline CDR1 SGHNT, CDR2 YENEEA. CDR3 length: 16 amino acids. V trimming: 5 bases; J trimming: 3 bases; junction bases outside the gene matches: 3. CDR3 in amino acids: CASSPGTSGRTDTQYF. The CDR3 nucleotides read TGTGCCAGCAGCCCAGGGACTAGCGGGAGGACAGATACGCAGTATTTT.

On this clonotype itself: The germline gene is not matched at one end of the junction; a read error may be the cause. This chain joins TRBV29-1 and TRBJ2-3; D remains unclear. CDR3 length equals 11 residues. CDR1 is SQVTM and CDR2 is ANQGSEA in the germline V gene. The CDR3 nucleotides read TGCAGCGTTGACAGCACAGATACGAAGTATTTT. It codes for CSVDSTDTKYF.

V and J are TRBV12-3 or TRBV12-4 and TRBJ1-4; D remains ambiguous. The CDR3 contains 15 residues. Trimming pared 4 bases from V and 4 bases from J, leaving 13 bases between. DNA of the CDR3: TGTGCCAGCAGTTCACGACAAGGTTATAATGAAAAACTGTTTTTT. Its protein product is CASSSRQGYNEKLFF.

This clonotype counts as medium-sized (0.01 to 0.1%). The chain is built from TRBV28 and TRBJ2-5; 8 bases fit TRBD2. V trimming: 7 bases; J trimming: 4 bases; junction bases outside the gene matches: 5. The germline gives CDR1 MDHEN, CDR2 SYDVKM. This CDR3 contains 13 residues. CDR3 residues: CASKREMGETQYF. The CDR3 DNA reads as TGTGCCAGCAAGCGGGAGATGGGAGAGACCCAGTACTTC.

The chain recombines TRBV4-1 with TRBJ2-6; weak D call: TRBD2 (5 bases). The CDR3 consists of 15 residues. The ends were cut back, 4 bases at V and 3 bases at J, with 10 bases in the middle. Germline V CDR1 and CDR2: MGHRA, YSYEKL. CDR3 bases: TGCGCCAGCAGCCGGCAGGCGGGTGGGGCCAACGTCCTGACTTTC. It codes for CASSRQAGGANVLTF.

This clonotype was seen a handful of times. In DNA form, the CDR3 reads TGTGCCAGCAGTTCCCCTAGCGGGGGGGCCCCCTACAATGAGCAGTTCTTC. Encoded protein: CASSSPSGGAPYNEQFF. V and J are TRBV12-3 or TRBV12-4 and TRBJ2-1; 12 nucleotides line up with TRBD2. The CDR3 is 17 residues long. V shed 4 bases and J 2 bases; nucleotides not matched to a gene: 6.

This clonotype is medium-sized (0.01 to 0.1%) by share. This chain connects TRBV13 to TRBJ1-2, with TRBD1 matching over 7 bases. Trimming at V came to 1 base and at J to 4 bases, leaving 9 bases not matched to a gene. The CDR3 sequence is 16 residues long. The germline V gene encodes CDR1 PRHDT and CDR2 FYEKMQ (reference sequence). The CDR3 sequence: CASSLEDRVGVYGYTF. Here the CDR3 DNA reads TGTGCCAGCAGCTTAGAAGACAGGGTAGGCGTCTATGGCTACACCTTC.

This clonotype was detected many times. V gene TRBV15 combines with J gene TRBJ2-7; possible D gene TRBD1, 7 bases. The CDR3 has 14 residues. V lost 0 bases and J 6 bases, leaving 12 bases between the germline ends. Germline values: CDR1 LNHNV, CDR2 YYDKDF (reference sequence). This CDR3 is CATSRDRQGGEQYF. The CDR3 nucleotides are TGTGCCACCAGCAGAGATCGACAGGGAGGCGAGCAGTACTTC.

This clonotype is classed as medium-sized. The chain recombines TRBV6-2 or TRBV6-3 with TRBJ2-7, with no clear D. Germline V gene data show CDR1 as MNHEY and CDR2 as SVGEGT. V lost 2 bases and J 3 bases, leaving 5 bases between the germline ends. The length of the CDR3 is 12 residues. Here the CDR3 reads CASSYSHYEQYF. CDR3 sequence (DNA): TGTGCCAGCAGTTACAGCCACTACGAGCAGTACTTC.

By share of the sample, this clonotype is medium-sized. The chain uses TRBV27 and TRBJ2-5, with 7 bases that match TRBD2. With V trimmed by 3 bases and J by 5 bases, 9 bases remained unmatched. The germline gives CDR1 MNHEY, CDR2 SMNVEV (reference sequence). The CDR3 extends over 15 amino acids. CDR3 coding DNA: TGTGCCAGCAGTTTTGCGGGGAGGGCCTGGGAGACCCAGTACTTC. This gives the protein CASSFAGRAWETQYF.

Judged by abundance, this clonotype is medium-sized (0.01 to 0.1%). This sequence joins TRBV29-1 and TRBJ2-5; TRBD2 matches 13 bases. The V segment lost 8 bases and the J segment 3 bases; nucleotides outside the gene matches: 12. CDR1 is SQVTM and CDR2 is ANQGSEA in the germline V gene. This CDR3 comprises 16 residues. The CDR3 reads CSYAEGLAGTEETQYF. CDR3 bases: TGCAGCTACGCAGAGGGACTAGCGGGAACTGAAGAGACCCAGTACTTC.

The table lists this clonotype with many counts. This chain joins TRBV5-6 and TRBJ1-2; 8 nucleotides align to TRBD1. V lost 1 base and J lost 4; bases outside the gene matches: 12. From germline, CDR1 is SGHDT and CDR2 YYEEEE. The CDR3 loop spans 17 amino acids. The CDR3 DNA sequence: TGTGCCAGCAGCTTGTCCCCGCTTCTCGACAGGGGCTATGGCTACACCTTC. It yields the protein CASSLSPLLDRGYGYTF.

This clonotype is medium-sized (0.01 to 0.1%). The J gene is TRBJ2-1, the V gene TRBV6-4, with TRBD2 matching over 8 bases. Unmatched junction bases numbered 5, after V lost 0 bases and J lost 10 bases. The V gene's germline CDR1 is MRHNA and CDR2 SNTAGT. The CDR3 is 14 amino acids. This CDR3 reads CASSDSSGGLEQFF. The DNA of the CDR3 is TGTGCCAGCAGTGACTCCAGCGGGGGCCTAGAGCAGTTCTTC.

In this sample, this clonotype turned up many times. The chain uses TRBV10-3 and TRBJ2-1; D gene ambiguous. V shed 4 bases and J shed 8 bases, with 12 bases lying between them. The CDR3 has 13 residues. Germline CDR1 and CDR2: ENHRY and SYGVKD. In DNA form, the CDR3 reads TGTGCCATCAGTGTAGGATCCTCAGATGAGCAGTTCTTC. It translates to CAISVGSSDEQFF.